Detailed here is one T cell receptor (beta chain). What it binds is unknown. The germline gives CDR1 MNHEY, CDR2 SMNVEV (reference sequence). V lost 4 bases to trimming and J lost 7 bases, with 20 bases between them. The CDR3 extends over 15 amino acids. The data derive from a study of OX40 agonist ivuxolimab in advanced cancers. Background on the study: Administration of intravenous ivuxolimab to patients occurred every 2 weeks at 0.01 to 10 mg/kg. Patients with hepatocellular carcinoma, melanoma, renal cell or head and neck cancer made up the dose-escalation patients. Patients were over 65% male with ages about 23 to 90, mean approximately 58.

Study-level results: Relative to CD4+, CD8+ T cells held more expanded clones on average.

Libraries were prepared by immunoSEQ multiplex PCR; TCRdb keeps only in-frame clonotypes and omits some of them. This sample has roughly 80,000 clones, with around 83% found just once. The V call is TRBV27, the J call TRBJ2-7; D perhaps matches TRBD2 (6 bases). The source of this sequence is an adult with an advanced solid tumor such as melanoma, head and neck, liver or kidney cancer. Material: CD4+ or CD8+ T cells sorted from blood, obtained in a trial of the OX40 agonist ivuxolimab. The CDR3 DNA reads TGTGCCAGCAGTTCCGGCGGGACCCTGGCGGGTGAGCAGTACTTC. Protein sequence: CASSSGGTLAGEQYF.